One sample yielded the 19 T cell receptor beta chains listed below, sequenced in a study of human T cells and chemical hapten exposure. Total RNA was isolated from whole blood that had not been fractionated. Each CDR3 protein gets one entry after TCRdb re-called the 5' RACE reads with MiXCR. Of 150,000 or so distinct CDR3 sequences listed, about 4% were seen once; the top ten hold over 1.1%. The receptors come from a female donor in good health.

To note about this clonotype: A read error may be the cause here, since a much bigger clone is one base away. The V call is TRBV5-1, the J call TRBJ2-5; the D call may be TRBD1 or TRBD2 (6 bases each). Germline V gene lookup returns CDR1 SGHRS and CDR2 YFSETQ. V lost 0 bases and J lost 1, with 13 bases in between. This CDR3 has 16 amino acids. The DNA for the CDR3 is TGCGCCAGCAGCTTGGCCGGGGGCTCCCGCCAAGAGACCCAGTACTTC. Protein: CASSLAGGSRQETQYF. Filled out from reference TRBV5-1 and TRBJ2-5, the complete variable domain reads KAGVTQTPRYLIKTRGQQVTLSCSPISGHRSVSWYQQTPGQGLQFLFEYFSETQRNKGNFPGRFSGRQFSNSRSEMNVSTLELGDSALYLCASSLAGGSRQETQYFGPGTRLLVL.

For this clonotype: A much larger clone differs from this one at a single base, so this may be a read error. The chain employs TRBV7-3 and TRBJ2-7, with unresolved D. The CDR3 runs to 14 residues. The germline CDR1 and CDR2 sequences are SGHTA and FQGTGA. Trimming shortened V by 4 bases and J by 5 bases, and 15 bases separated the two germline ends. The CDR3 loop reads CASSSHPTSDEQYF. CDR3 nucleotides: TGTGCCAGCAGCTCACACCCCACTTCCGACGAGCAGTACTTC.

This clonotype appeared many times. The gene calls are TRBV2 and TRBJ1-2; no definite D call. In germline, CDR1 is SNHLY, CDR2 FYNNEI. V lost 6 bases to trimming and J lost 2 bases, with 16 bases between them. This CDR3 has 15 residues. Here the CDR3 DNA reads TGTGCCAGCAGGCCCCCGGAGTTCAGGAACTATGGCTACACCTTC. The encoded protein is CASRPPEFRNYGYTF.

This clonotype was observed many times. This sequence joins TRBV15 and TRBJ2-1; 7 bases match TRBD1. With V trimmed by 4 bases and J by 11 bases, 2 bases remained unmatched. The germline gives CDR1 LNHNV, CDR2 YYDKDF (reference sequence). CDR3 length equals 11 residues. This chain's CDR3 is CATSTTGKQFF. CDR3 bases: TGTGCCACCAGCACGACAGGGAAGCAGTTCTTC.

This clonotype was observed at least ten times. The chain is built from TRBV6-6 and TRBJ1-1; D is perhaps TRBD1 (5 bases). Trimming took 2 bases from V and 5 from J, leaving 15 bases between them. The CDR3 is 15 residues long. CDR1 and CDR2 from the germline V gene are MNHNY and SVGAGI (reference sequence). The CDR3: CASSYLAREETEAFF. CDR3 DNA: TGTGCCAGCAGTTACCTCGCCAGGGAGGAGACTGAAGCTTTCTTT.

This clonotype came up many times. The chain combines TRBV12-3 or TRBV12-4 with TRBJ1-4, with 8 bases matching TRBD1. There are 17 residues in the CDR3. Trimming removed 0 bases from V and 8 bases from J; junction bases left unmatched: 11. The CDR3 DNA sequence: TGTGCCAGCAGTTTAGCGCCGACCACAGGGGGAGGAGAAAAACTGTTTTTT. Residues: CASSLAPTTGGGEKLFF.

This clonotype occurred a few times. The rearrangement links TRBV5-1 to TRBJ2-3; D ambiguous. V dropped 0 bases and J dropped 5 bases, with 7 bases sitting between them. The CDR3 runs 13 residues. Per the germline V gene, CDR1 is SGHRS and CDR2 is YFSETQ. The CDR3 sequence: CASSLAFVDTQYF. The CDR3 nucleotides read TGCGCCAGCAGCTTGGCCTTCGTAGATACGCAGTATTTT.

In this sample, this clonotype turned up many times. This chain links TRBV5-1 with TRBJ1-1; no reliable D call. V was pared by 1 base and J by 0 bases, with 10 bases between. CDR1 SGHRS and CDR2 YFSETQ come from the germline V gene. This CDR3 is 15 amino acids long. The CDR3 loop reads CASSLRDPLNTEAFF. In DNA form, the CDR3 reads TGCGCCAGCAGCTTGAGGGATCCCCTGAACACTGAAGCTTTCTTT. The variable domain in full, completed from reference TRBV5-1 and TRBJ1-1, reads KAGVTQTPRYLIKTRGQQVTLSCSPISGHRSVSWYQQTPGQGLQFLFEYFSETQRNKGNFPGRFSGRQFSNSRSEMNVSTLELGDSALYLCASSLRDPLNTEAFFGQGTRLTVV.

Only a few counts were recorded for this clonotype. The chain links TRBV9 to TRBJ2-1; 7 bases align to TRBD2. The CDR3 is 13 amino acids. After removal of 0 bases from V and 13 bases from J, the junction contained 7 bases not matched to a gene. The germline CDR1 and CDR2 sequences are SGDLS and YYNGEE. In nucleotides, the CDR3 is TGTGCCAGCAGCGTAGAGGGAGGGTTTGAACAGTTCTTC. Protein: CASSVEGGFEQFF. The full variable domain, its missing parts supplied by reference TRBV9 and TRBJ2-1, is DSGVTQTPKHLITATGQRVTLRCSPRSGDLSVYWYQQSLDQGLQFLIQYYNGEERAKGNILERFSAQQFPDLHSELNLSSLELGDSALYFCASSVEGGFEQFFGPGTRLTVL.

This clonotype came up many times. J is TRBJ2-1 and V is TRBV10-3, with D possibly TRBD2 on 7 matching bases. CDR1 and CDR2 from the germline V gene are ENHRY and SYGVKD. The CDR3 runs 17 residues. Deletions cut 2 bases from V and 6 bases from J, with 20 bases between. This chain's CDR3 is CAISERSGGPNRNEQFF. The CDR3 DNA reads TGTGCCATCAGTGAGCGCTCCGGGGGGCCTAATCGCAATGAGCAGTTCTTC.

This clonotype came up many times. The V and J genes are TRBV3-1 and TRBJ2-7; D is perhaps TRBD2 (6 bases). The CDR3 sequence is 13 residues long. V was clipped by 4 bases and J by 3 bases, with 10 bases between them. CDR1 is LGHDT and CDR2 is YNNKEL in the germline V gene (reference sequence). Written as DNA, the CDR3 is TGTGCCAGCAGCCCCGGGACTTACTACGAGCAGTACTTC. It encodes CASSPGTYYEQYF.

This clonotype was counted many times. The J gene is TRBJ2-1, the V gene TRBV29-1; 9 nucleotides align to TRBD1. CDR3 length: 16 residues. From germline, CDR1 is SQVTM and CDR2 ANQGSEA. The trim removed 3 bases at V and 0 bases at J, leaving 6 bases unmatched. For the CDR3, the DNA is TGCAGCGTTGAGCACCACAGGGGGCTCTCCTACAATGAGCAGTTCTTC. Protein sequence: CSVEHHRGLSYNEQFF.

This clonotype was found many times. The J gene is TRBJ2-3, the V gene TRBV20-1; D is ambiguous. The CDR3 is 11 amino acids. CDR1 is DFQATT and CDR2 is SNEGSKA in the germline V gene (reference sequence). Trimming cost V 0 bases and J 4 bases, with 2 bases left between them. CDR3 in amino acids: CSARDPDTQYF. Here the CDR3 DNA reads TGCAGTGCTAGAGATCCAGATACGCAGTATTTT.

In this sample, this clonotype turned up many times. The chain carries TRBV5-1 and TRBJ2-6; unclear D gene. The germline V gene encodes CDR1 SGHRS and CDR2 YFSETQ. V was clipped by 6 bases and J by 0 bases, with 10 bases between them. The CDR3 length is 15 residues. In nucleotides, the CDR3 is TGCGCCAGCACCATTGGGAACTCTGGGGCCAACGTCCTGACTTTC. This translates into CASTIGNSGANVLTF.

The chain has TRBV30 and TRBJ1-1; no clear D gene. Germline V gene data show CDR1 as GTSNPN and CDR2 as SVGIG (reference sequence). The CDR3 runs to 16 residues. The ends were cut back, 2 bases at V and 1 base at J, with 17 bases in the middle. CDR3 amino acids: CAWSPRWAGGNTEAFF. The CDR3 DNA reads as TGTGCCTGGAGTCCTCGATGGGCGGGAGGGAACACTGAAGCTTTCTTT.

This clonotype was recorded at least ten times. The chain combines TRBV2 with TRBJ2-1; 12 nucleotides line up with TRBD2. This CDR3 has 17 residues. Germline CDR1 reads SNHLY; CDR2 reads FYNNEI. V gave up 6 bases and J gave up 6 bases; unmatched junction bases: 12. CDR3 in amino acids: CASSPGASGGVFNEQFF. CDR3 bases: TGTGCCAGCAGCCCCGGGGCTAGCGGGGGGGTATTCAATGAGCAGTTCTTC.

V gene TRBV10-3 combines with J gene TRBJ2-3; D is undetermined. Between the trimmed V and J ends, which lost 0 bases and 1 base, there was a span of 2 bases. Germline CDR1 and CDR2: ENHRY and SYGVKD. The CDR3 extends over 13 amino acids. The CDR3 here is CAISESGTDTQYF. CDR3 coding DNA: TGTGCCATCAGTGAGTCGGGCACAGATACGCAGTATTTT.

The sample holds a few counts of this clonotype. The rearrangement links TRBV10-3 to TRBJ2-3; D perhaps matches TRBD2 (6 bases). Germline V gene data show CDR1 as ENHRY and CDR2 as SYGVKD. V dropped 5 bases and J dropped 6 bases, with 18 bases sitting between them. The length of the CDR3 is 15 residues. In DNA form, the CDR3 reads TGTGCCATCAGTCCCGGGACTGGCTTCTCGGATACGCAGTATTTT. Translated, it gives CAISPGTGFSDTQYF.

This clonotype was seen a few times. V gene TRBV19 combines with J gene TRBJ1-5; no clear D gene. The germline gives CDR1 LNHDA, CDR2 SQIVND (reference sequence). V dropped 3 bases and J dropped 2 bases, with 11 bases sitting between them. The CDR3 length is 15 residues. Written as DNA, the CDR3 is TGTGCCAGTAGTATGGGAGGTGCTCGCAATCAGCCCCAGCATTTT. Its translation: CASSMGGARNQPQHF.